These 5 T cell receptor beta chains share one sample of origin, sequenced in a study of T cells after posttransplantation cyclophosphamide. Produced via immunoSEQ multiplex PCR; TCRdb's table is partial and in-frame only. The sample carries about 50,000 clones, roughly 94% recorded once. Sequenced input: PBMCs. Source of these receptors: a woman younger than 45 in good health and a related stem cell transplant donor.

J is TRBJ2-5 and V is TRBV7-9; the match to TRBD1 covers 9 bases. CDR1 is SEHNR, CDR2 FQNEAQ, per germline (reference sequence). The CDR3 contains 15 residues. V lost 5 bases and J lost 5; bases outside the gene matches: 9. Here the CDR3 reads CASSPWTGEAETQYF. DNA of the CDR3: TGTGCCAGCAGCCCGTGGACAGGGGAGGCCGAGACCCAGTACTTC.

The rearrangement links TRBV7-7 to TRBJ1-1; D possibly corresponds to TRBD1 (5 bases). Germline CDR1 and CDR2: SSHAT and FNYEAQ (reference sequence). CDR3 length: 14 residues. With 4 bases removed from V and 6 bases from J, the gap between germline ends came to 15 bases. The DNA of the CDR3 is TGTGCCAGCAGCTCGGCGGGGGGTAGGTCTGAAGCTTTCTTT. It specifies CASSSAGGRSEAFF. Variable domain in full (rest from reference TRBV7-7 and TRBJ1-1): GAGVSQSPRYKVTKRGQDVTLRCDPISSHATLYWYQQALGQGPEFLTYFNYEAQPDKSGLPSDRFSAERPEGSISTLTIQRTEQRDSAMYRCASSSAGGRSEAFFGQGTRLTVV.

The rearrangement uses TRBV28 and TRBJ2-3; D not resolved. Germline CDR1 reads MDHEN; CDR2 reads SYDVKM. CDR3 length: 14 amino acids. V shed 3 bases and J shed 1 base, with 8 bases lying between them. CDR3: CASSLSIGTDTQYF. The CDR3 DNA follows: TGTGCCAGCAGTTTGTCCATAGGCACAGATACGCAGTATTTT.

The chain links TRBV6-6 to TRBJ2-2; TRBD1 aligns across 8 bases. This CDR3 is 15 amino acids long. V shed 5 bases and J 3 bases; nucleotides not matched to a gene: 5. Germline V CDR1 and CDR2: MNHNY, SVGAGI (reference sequence). CDR3 coding DNA: TGTGCCAGCAGTCCCAGGACAGGGTACACCGGGGAGCTGTTTTTT. Translating it yields CASSPRTGYTGELFF.

The CDR3 spells CASSLDSLGEVKNIQYF. The CDR3 DNA reads TGTGCCAGCAGCTTAGATTCCTTAGGTGAGGTCAAAAACATTCAGTACTTC. V is TRBV7-9 and J is TRBJ2-4; D remains unclear. V lost 1 base and J 3 bases, leaving 16 bases between the germline ends. The CDR3 sequence is 17 residues long. Germline assignment: CDR1 SEHNR and CDR2 FQNEAQ (reference sequence).